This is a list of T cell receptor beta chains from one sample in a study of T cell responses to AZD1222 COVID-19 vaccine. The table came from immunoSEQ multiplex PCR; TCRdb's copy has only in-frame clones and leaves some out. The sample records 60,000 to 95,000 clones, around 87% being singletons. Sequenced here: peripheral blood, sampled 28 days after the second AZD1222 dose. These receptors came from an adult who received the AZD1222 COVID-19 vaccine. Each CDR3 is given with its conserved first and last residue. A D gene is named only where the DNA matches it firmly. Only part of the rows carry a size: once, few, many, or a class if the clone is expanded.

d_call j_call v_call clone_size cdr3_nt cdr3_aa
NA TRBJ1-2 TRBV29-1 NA TGCAGCGCGGGAGGCAGGAACGACTATGGCTACACCTTC CSAGGRNDYGYTF
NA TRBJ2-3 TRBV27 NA TGTGCCAGCAGTCCATGGACGGGCACAGATACGCAGTATTTT CASSPWTGTDTQYF
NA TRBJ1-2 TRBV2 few TGTGCCAGCAGCCGGGAGGGTGGCTATGGCTACACCTTC CASSREGGYGYTF
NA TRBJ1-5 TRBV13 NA TGTGCCAGCAGCGAGGGGGTTGGGAGCAATCAGCCCCAGCATTTT CASSEGVGSNQPQHF
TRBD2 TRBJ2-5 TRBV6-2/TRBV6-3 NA TGTGCCAGCAGTCGATTAAGCGGGGGGCCGGAAGAGACCCAGTACTTC CASSRLSGGPEETQYF
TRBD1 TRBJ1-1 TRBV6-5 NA TGTGCCAGCAGCTCCCGGGCAGGGGGGAACACTGAAGCTTTCTTT CASSSRAGGNTEAFF
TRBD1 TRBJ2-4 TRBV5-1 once TGCGCCAGCAGCGTAACCGGGACAGGGGGTGCCAAAAACATTCAGTACTTC CASSVTGTGGAKNIQYF
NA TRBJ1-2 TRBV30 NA TGTGCCTGGAGTGGGGGGTCCTATGGCTACACCTTC CAWSGGSYGYTF
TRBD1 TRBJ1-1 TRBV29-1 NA TGCAGCGGTGACAGGGGGCAGGCTGAAGCTTTCTTT CSGDRGQAEAFF
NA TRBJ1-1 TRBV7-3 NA TGTGCCAGCAGCTATACGACAGCGATGAACACTGAAGCTTTCTTT CASSYTTAMNTEAFF
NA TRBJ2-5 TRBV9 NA TGTGCCAGCAGCAGGGGGCAAGAGACCCAGTACTTC CASSRGQETQYF
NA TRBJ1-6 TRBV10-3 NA TGTGCCATCAGGGGGTCTCGCGGACCCCTCCACTTT CAIRGSRGPLHF
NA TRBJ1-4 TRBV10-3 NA TGTGCCATCAAGGAGTCCACTAATGAAAAACTGTTTTTT CAIKESTNEKLFF
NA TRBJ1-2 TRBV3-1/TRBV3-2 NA TGTGCCAGCAGCCAAGGGGCCTCTCGGCACTATGGCTACACCTTC CASSQGASRHYGYTF
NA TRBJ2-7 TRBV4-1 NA TGCGCCAGCAGCCCTCAAATGGGGATACTTGGGACCAAGACCTACGAGCAGTACTTC CASSPQMGILGTKTYEQYF
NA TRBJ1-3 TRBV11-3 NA TGTGCCAGCAGCTTAGATCCGGGCCCCCTCGTTGACACCATATATTTT CASSLDPGPLVDTIYF
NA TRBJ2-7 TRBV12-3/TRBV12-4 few TGTGCCAGCAGTTTCAAGCGGTTCTACGAGCAGTACTTC CASSFKRFYEQYF
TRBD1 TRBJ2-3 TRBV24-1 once TGTGCCACCAGTGAGGCCGGGACAGGGAGAGATACGCAGTATTTT CATSEAGTGRDTQYF
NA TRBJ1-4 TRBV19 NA TGTGAAAGGGGTTATGAAAAACTGTTTTTT CERGYEKLFF
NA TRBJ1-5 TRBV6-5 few TGTGCCAGCAGAATTCAGGGCTCCAGCAATCAGCCCCAGCATTTT CASRIQGSSNQPQHF
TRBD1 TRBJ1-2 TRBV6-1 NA TGTGCCAGCAGTGAGACAGGGGACGGCTACACCTTC CASSETGDGYTF
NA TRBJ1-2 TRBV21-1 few TGTGCCAGCAGGTTGGGACAGATACACTATGGCTACACCTTC CASRLGQIHYGYTF
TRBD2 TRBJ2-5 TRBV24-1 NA TGTGCCACCAGTGACCGGACTAGCGGGGGGACGGAGACCCAGTACTTC CATSDRTSGGTETQYF
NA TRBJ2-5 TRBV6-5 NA TGTGCCAGCAGTTCCTTATGGGGGGCTCAAGAGACCCAGTACTTC CASSSLWGAQETQYF
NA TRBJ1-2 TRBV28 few TGTGCCAGCAGTTTATCCCGCGGGGGGCAGAGCTATGGCTACACCTTC CASSLSRGGQSYGYTF
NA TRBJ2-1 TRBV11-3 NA TGTGCCCGGCGCGTGGACAGCCACAATGAGCAGTTCTTC CARRVDSHNEQFF
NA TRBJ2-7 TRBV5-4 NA TGTGCCAGCAGCTTGGCCTCTAGCGAGGTACCCTACGAGCAGTACTTC CASSLASSEVPYEQYF
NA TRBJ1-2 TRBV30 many TGTGCCTGGAGTCCGTTCCGTGGTGGCTACACCTTC CAWSPFRGGYTF
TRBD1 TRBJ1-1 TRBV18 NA TGTGCCAGCTCACGGACAGGAGCATTCGATGAAGCTTTCTTT CASSRTGAFDEAFF
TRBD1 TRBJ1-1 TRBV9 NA TGTGCCAGCAGCGTAGTTGGACAGGGGGCGTCGGGAACTGAAGCTTTCTTT CASSVVGQGASGTEAFF
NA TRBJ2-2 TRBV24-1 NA TGTGCCACCAGTGATTTGAGGTCCGGGGAGCTGTTTTTT CATSDLRSGELFF
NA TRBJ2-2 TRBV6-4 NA TGTGCCAGCAGTGAGTCGGGGCCGAACACCGGGGAGCTGTTTTTT CASSESGPNTGELFF
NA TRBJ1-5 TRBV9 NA TGTGCCAGCAGCGTAGGGCAGAGTTTTGATCAGCCCCAGCATTTT CASSVGQSFDQPQHF
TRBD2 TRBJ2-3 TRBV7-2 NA TGTGCCAGCAGCCCACAGGCGGGACTAGCGGAAGGTACGCAGTATTTT CASSPQAGLAEGTQYF
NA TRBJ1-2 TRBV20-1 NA TGCAGTGCCCGACGTTACTATGGCTACACCTTC CSARRYYGYTF
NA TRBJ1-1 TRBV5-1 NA TGCGCCAGCAGCTTAGCAGGAACCCACGTGAACACTGAAGCTTTCTTT CASSLAGTHVNTEAFF